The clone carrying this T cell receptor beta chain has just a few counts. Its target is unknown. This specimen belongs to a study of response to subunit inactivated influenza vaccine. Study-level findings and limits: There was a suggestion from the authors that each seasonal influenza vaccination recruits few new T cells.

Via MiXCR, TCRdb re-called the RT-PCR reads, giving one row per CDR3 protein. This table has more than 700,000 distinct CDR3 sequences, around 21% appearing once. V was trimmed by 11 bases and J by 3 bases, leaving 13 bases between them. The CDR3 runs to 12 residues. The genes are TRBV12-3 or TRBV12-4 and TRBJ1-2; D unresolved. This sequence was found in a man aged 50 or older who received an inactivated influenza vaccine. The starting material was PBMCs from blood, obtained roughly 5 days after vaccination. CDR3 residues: CAAKGQHYGYTF. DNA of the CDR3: TGTGCCGCAAAAGGGCAGCACTATGGCTACACCTTC.